Each of the 3 T cell receptor beta chains below was sequenced from the same sample in a study of cytomegalovirus exposure and HLA in healthy donors. Primers: 60 Vbeta forward and 13 Jbeta reverse. The data were produced by immunoSEQ multiplex PCR, yet TCRdb's version contains in-frame clones alone and is incomplete. The sample shows about 160,000 clones, roughly 71% of them seen only once. The sequenced sample consisted of PBMCs. These receptors were obtained from a male donor in good health and CMV-seropositive.

The V call is TRBV4-1, the J call TRBJ2-1, with 10 bases identical to TRBD2. Germline CDR1 MGHRA, CDR2 YSYEKL. The ends lost 4 bases at V and 4 bases at J; junction bases unmatched: 10. This CDR3 region has 17 residues. In DNA form, the CDR3 reads TGCGCCAGCAGCCCCTACTTGAAGCGGGGGGGGTACAATGAGCAGTTCTTC. It encodes CASSPYLKRGGYNEQFF.

This chain connects TRBV5-1 to TRBJ2-2; 7 bases align to TRBD2. The germline CDR1 and CDR2 sequences are SGHRS and YFSETQ. This CDR3 has 15 residues. Trimming cost V 2 bases and J 1 base; bases outside gene matches: 2. Here the CDR3 reads CASSFSGVNTGELFF. CDR3 DNA: TGCGCCAGCAGCTTCAGCGGGGTGAACACCGGGGAGCTGTTTTTT.

CDR3 region: CASSLSAGTGPGYEQYF. DNA for the CDR3: TGTGCCAGCAGCTTAAGCGCCGGGACTGGGCCAGGTTACGAGCAGTACTTC. The J gene is TRBJ2-7, the V gene TRBV7-3, with D possibly TRBD2 on 6 matching bases. Germline CDR1 is SGHTA and CDR2 is FQGTGA. CDR3 length equals 17 residues. Deletions cut 1 base from V and 4 bases from J, with 20 bases between. The full variable domain, in which reference TRBV7-3 and TRBJ2-7 provide the parts outside the CDR3, is GAGVSQTPSNKVTEKGKYVELRCDPISGHTALYWYRQSLGQGPEFLIYFQGTGAADDSGLPNDRFFAVRPEGSVSTLKIQRTERGDSAVYLCASSLSAGTGPGYEQYFGPGTRLTVT.